This T cell receptor (beta chain) appears in the sequencing data of a study of cytomegalovirus exposure and HLA in healthy donors (dated by TCRdb to the late 2010s). The study in broad terms: An earlier analysis of 587 of the donors reported 250 to 300 Gb of sequence data and some 110 million unique TCR beta sequences obtained from about 180 million T cells. Typing coverage differed by locus: A, B, C, DRB1 and DQB1 were typed in about 620-640 donors, DQA1 in about 510, DPA1 in approximately 600, and DPB1 in roughly 450. On average, 235,054 unique TCR beta nucleotide sequences were sequenced per donor among 398 genotyped donors of the cohort, with around 19% of those sequences being non-productive. Of the 350 to 450 genotyped donors, 75% to 85% were placed in the genetic ancestry cluster associated with self-reported Caucasian donors. Every repertoire in the discovery cohort had been generated on one and the same sequencing platform. Donor age, sex, ethnicity and CMV serostatus were collected together with the repertoire data. An earlier analysis of 500 to 750 of the donors applied high-throughput TCR beta sequencing to assess whether each TCR beta V gene segment acted as functional or pseudogenic. A later analysis re-analyzed previously published TCR beta repertoires from 500 to 700 donors and added high-resolution HLA genotyping to study TCR occurrence patterns. Both class I and class II loci were covered by HLA typing, at four-digit resolution. Rather than using new phenotypic data, the later analysis identified candidate immune exposures from TCR beta sequences and from how often those sequences occurred across donors. A later genetic analysis used genome-wide SNP genotypes for about three fifths of the 666 donors, treating that subset as a discovery cohort. Five DR-DQ haplotypes were handled as single units for association and clustering because linkage in the cohort was strong. Using immunosequencing, the study profiled T cell repertoires from 666 subjects and related those repertoires to cytomegalovirus serostatus. The aim of the study was to test whether cataloging public T cell receptors could identify signatures of past pathogen exposure. Around 300 gigabases of sequencing data and tens of millions of unique TCR sequences were included in an early release covering 500 to 750 HLA-typed donors. A separate validation cohort of 100 to 150 different subjects was used in addition to the roughly 720-subject first cohort. To predict cytomegalovirus infection status, the study combined high-throughput TCR immunosequencing, statistical association of individual TCRs with disease status, and machine learning. Results the study describes overall, beyond this receptor: A group of highly shared sequence variants was considered likely to be a technical artifact of the sequencing pipeline. In a later genetic analysis, a missense DCLRE1C variant was associated with V-gene and J-gene trimming of TCR beta chains, and the association was replicated in an independent cohort. In vitro tests confirmed that a few of the cytomegalovirus-associated TCR beta chains recognize cytomegalovirus antigens. It was suggested by the authors that the approach could potentially be generalized to other disease states and immunological phenotypes. According to a later analysis, most CMV-associated TCR beta chains appeared to be HLA-restricted, and the HLA associations seemed to be driven largely by CMV exposure. The classifier was reported to diagnose cytomegalovirus status with high specificity and sensitivity in both the original and validation cohorts. Most TCR sequences were seen in very few donors, while some public TCRs were found in many individuals. In the study, 150 to 200 TCR beta chains were listed as associated with cytomegalovirus. Linkage disequilibrium might explain the correlated functional status among segregating V segments, but an unknown experimental factor could not be excluded. Specific HLA alleles were associated with over 15,000 TCR beta sequences at a false discovery rate of 0.05 in a later analysis. In this cohort, only TCR beta chains were sequenced, and detectable features were limited by the absence of alpha or paired-chain data. Compared with equally common non-associated chains, HLA-associated TCR beta chains in a later analysis were more clonally expanded and had lower generation probabilities. Several of the top co-occurrence clusters appeared to be linked to parvovirus B19, influenza, CMV and Epstein-Barr virus, according to a later analysis. According to a later analysis, TCR association rates differed among HLA loci, with DRB1 alleles showing the most associated TCRs and HLA-C alleles showing the fewest. Presence/absence analyses assumed roughly uniform sequencing depth across donors, an assumption that may not hold. In an earlier analysis of approximately 590 of the donors, most TCR beta V segments appeared in productive rearrangements about 87% or about 30% of the time, broadly matching IMGT annotations. When HLA alleles, especially DR and DQ, strongly co-occurred, attributing TCR associations to individual alleles was difficult. Because HLA typing was unavailable for some donors at each locus, only the typed subset was used in association tests. The 87-base-pair reads could not distinguish some IMGT-functional V segments, including TRBV6-2 and TRBV6-3, so those segments were excluded. Some 15 rarely observed V segments, including chromosome 9 orphons, were excluded from the earlier analysis of just under 600 of the donors because counts were too low. A further reported finding was that TCR beta sequences accurately predicted the HLA-A and HLA-B alleles for most subjects in the first cohort. A later genetic analysis reported fewer N-insertions in productive TCRs among donors in an Asian-associated ancestry cluster than the 666-donor mean. CMV serostatus was the only immune exposure information available for the cohort.

A remark on this clone: Its recognized antigen is unknown. Base qualities are not provided; no much larger clone lies one nucleotide away.

The library was built by means of the immunoSEQ multiplex PCR assay. For the multiplex PCR, a mixture combining 60 forward primers for TCR Vbeta segments and 13 reverse primers for TCR Jbeta segments was used. A multiplex PCR assay on genomic DNA amplified the CDR3 region of rearranged TCR beta genes. The amplified TCR beta libraries were sequenced on the Illumina HiSeq System as 87-base-pair reads. Under the source paper's analysis protocol: A later analysis counted 75 million to 100 million unique TCR beta chains across the approximately 700 repertoires, and 10 million to 11 million of these chains were shared by at least two donors. Raw reads were error-corrected and collapsed into unique sequences by a nearest-neighbor algorithm in which closely related sequences were merged to remove PCR and sequencing errors. CDR3 sequences were aligned to IMGT reference sequences to assign V, D and J gene segments. Each retained sequence needed at least a six-nucleotide match to both a V gene segment and a J gene segment. A rearrangement counted as productive if the CDR3 had no stop codons and remained in frame with V and J, and every other rearrangement counted as non-productive. CDR3 was defined by IMGT convention, running from the second conserved V-encoded cysteine to the conserved J-encoded phenylalanine. The earlier analysis of about 620 of the donors excluded sequences that lacked an unambiguous match to a single V gene segment. In an earlier analysis of about 590 of the donors, a V segment was called functional when productive rearrangements were above 56.7%, and segregating when the standard deviation between donors exceeded 5%. A statistical classification framework was developed to diagnose cytomegalovirus status using the catalog of TCR beta chain sequences. In a later analysis, V and J genes were assigned by comparing TCR nucleotide sequences against IMGT/GENE-DB human TR gene sequences. The TCRdist pipeline was used in a later analysis to assign CDR3 sequences and most-parsimonious VDJ recombination scenarios. In a later analysis, every TCR beta chain was defined by the combination of its CDR3 amino acid sequence and its V-gene family, and reads without a unique V-gene family were dropped. To address suspected cross-contamination and a sequencing artifact, a later analysis removed around 590 highly shared, low-generation-probability nucleotide sequences. A later analysis calculated a clonal expansion index for each public chain from normalized within-repertoire ranks of inferred template counts. In a later analysis, generation probabilities were computed using a VDJ recombination model fitted to out-of-frame rearrangements, and the results were checked against IGoR. Hypergeometric tests were used in a later analysis to score TCR-TCR, TCR-HLA and TCR-CMV co-occurrence, with a repertoire-size bias correction applied to the TCR pairs. To estimate false discovery rates, a later analysis permuted the HLA or CMV assignments 20 times. In a later analysis, co-occurring TCRs were grouped using DBSCAN, with TCRdist sequence similarity added in when clustering inside HLA-allele-positive subsets. Repertoires with fewer than 30,000 or more than 120,000 public chains were left out of co-occurrence clustering, as were about five repertoires with anomalous nucleotide sharing. In TCRdb, the immuneACCESS table is reduced to in-frame sequences with V and J assigned. These tables do not hold every clone; where another copy was compared, an unresolved V gene accounts for under half, and the others remain unexplained. V and J calls and clone size come straight from that table; D and trimming were deduced from the DNA. Across this sample there are approximately 140,000 clones, with 70% to 80% seen only once. 5.1% of the sample is in the top ten clones.

Including the terminal cysteine and phenylalanine, the CDR3 comprises 15 residues. The DNA shown is the 45-base CDR3, in frame from base 1. Via the germline V gene, CDR1 is SGHVS and CDR2 FNYEAQ. Trimmed from V: 5 bases; trimmed from J: 2 bases; junction bases lacking a gene match: 8. The cohort consisted of some 730 healthy bone marrow donors. All cohort members were sampled while nominally healthy, although unrecorded immune exposures were likely present. The donor was CMV seronegative and belonged to the group of 380 or so seronegative cohort members. Every donor gave a peripheral blood sample, and the peripheral blood mononuclear cells from that sample were used for TCR beta sequencing. The Qiagen DNeasy Blood Extraction Kit was used to extract genomic DNA from the blood cell samples.

The chain uses TRBV7-6 and TRBJ2-5, and 7 bases in between align with TRBD2. Sequenced material: PBMCs. This TCR derives from a male donor in good health and CMV-seronegative. The CDR3 corresponds to CASSESWGGQETQYF. In nucleotides, the sequence is TGTGCCAGCAGCGAATCCTGGGGGGGTCAAGAGACCCAGTACTTC. This CDR3, with the reference TRBV7-6 and TRBJ2-5 proteins standing in past its ends, gives the full variable domain GAGVSQSPRYKVTKRGQDVALRCDPISGHVSLYWYRQALGQGPEFLTYFNYEAQQDKSGLPNDRFSAERPEGSISTLTIQRTEQRDSAMYRCASSESWGGQETQYFGPGTRLLVL.